The 3 T cell receptor beta chains presented below share a single source sample, sequenced in a study of brain T cells in children with intractable seizures. The assay was immunoSEQ multiplex PCR, and TCRdb's table has in-frame clones only and misses some. The repertoire holds about 320,000 clones, with over 85% as singletons. Specified time point: blood from clinic visit 5 months post-surgery; TSC patient then seizure free. The sample consisted of peripheral blood, taken more than 4 months after surgery. All receptors derive from a boy younger than two with tuberous sclerosis and intractable seizures.

The rearrangement uses TRBV5-4 and TRBJ1-2, with D possibly TRBD1 on 5 matching bases. V lost 3 bases and J 8 bases, leaving 11 bases between the germline ends. CDR1 and CDR2 (germline): SGHNT, YYREEE (reference sequence). The length of the CDR3 is 12 residues. CDR3 DNA: TGTGCCAGCAGCTACAGGACGGAGGGCTACACCTTC. Its translation is CASSYRTEGYTF.

The chain joins TRBV7-3 to TRBJ1-2; 7 bases line up with TRBD1. The V and J ends lost 1 base and 8 bases, in that order; junction bases with no gene match: 7. Germline V CDR1 and CDR2: SGHTA, FQGTGA. The CDR3 consists of 14 residues. CDR3 nucleotides: TGTGCCAGCAGCTTAAAAGGGGGCATTAAGGGCTACACCTTC. Translating it yields CASSLKGGIKGYTF. The full variable domain, with the rest looked up from reference TRBV7-3 and TRBJ1-2, is GAGVSQTPSNKVTEKGKYVELRCDPISGHTALYWYRQSLGQGPEFLIYFQGTGAADDSGLPNDRFFAVRPEGSVSTLKIQRTERGDSAVYLCASSLKGGIKGYTFGSGTRLTVV.

The chain uses TRBV6-5 and TRBJ1-1; 7 bases fit TRBD1. The germline CDR1 and CDR2 sequences are MNHEY and SVGAGI. V gave up 2 bases and J gave up 0 bases; unmatched junction bases: 3. The CDR3 runs to 15 residues. The CDR3 bases are TGTGCCAGCAGTTACACCGACAGGGTGAACACTGAAGCTTTCTTT. It specifies CASSYTDRVNTEAFF.